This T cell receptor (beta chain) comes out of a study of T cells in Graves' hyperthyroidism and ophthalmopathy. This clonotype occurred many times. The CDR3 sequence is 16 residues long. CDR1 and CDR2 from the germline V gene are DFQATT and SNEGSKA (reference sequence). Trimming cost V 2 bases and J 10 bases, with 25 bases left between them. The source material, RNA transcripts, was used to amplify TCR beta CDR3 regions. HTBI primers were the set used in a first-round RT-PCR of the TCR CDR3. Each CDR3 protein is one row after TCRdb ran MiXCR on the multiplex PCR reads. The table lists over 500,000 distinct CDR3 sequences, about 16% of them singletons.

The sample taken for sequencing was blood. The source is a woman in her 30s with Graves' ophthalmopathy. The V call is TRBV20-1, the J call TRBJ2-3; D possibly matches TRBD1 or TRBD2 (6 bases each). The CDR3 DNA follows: TGCAGTGCTAGAAGGGGGGTAGGGACTCCCTCATGGGCGCAGTATTTT. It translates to CSARRGVGTPSWAQYF.